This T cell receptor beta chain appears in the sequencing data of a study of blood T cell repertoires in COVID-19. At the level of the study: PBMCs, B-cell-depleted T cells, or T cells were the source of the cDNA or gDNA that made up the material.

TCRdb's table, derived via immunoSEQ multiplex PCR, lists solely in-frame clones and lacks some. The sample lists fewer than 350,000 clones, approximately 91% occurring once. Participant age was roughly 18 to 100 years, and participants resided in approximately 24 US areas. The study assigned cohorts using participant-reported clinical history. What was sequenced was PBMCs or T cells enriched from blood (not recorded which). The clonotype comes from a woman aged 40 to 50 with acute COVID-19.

CDR3 nucleotide sequence: TGTGCCAGCTCACCCGTCCGGGGGGAGACCCAGTACTTC. Translated, it gives CASSPVRGETQYF. The chain has TRBV18 and TRBJ2-5; TRBD2 might be the D (6 bases). CDR3 length equals 13 residues. Trimming removed 3 bases from V and 5 bases from J, with 10 bases in between. Germline values: CDR1 KGHSH, CDR2 LQKENI.